This T cell receptor beta chain is from a study of blood T cell repertoires in COVID-19. Study-level background: Acute and convalescent COVID-19 samples came from the United States, Italy and Spain. Sources were T cells, B-cell-depleted T cells, or PBMCs; the material itself was cDNA or gDNA.

Participants' reported clinical history set cohort assignment. Germline-derived CDR1 and CDR2 are LGHDT and YNNKEL (reference sequence). The CDR3 has 15 amino acids. V was pared by 4 bases and J by 5 bases, with 15 bases between. The table came from immunoSEQ multiplex PCR; TCRdb's copy has only in-frame clones and leaves some out. The data show roughly 250,000 clones, about 91% seen once. The chain carries TRBV3-1 (or the pseudogene TRBV3-2) and TRBJ2-1; tentatively, D is TRBD2 (5 bases). Sequencing was performed on PBMCs or T cells enriched from blood (not recorded which). The clonotype comes from a woman aged 25 to 39 with acute COVID-19. DNA of the CDR3: TGTGCCAGCAGCCCCCGAGGGTGGTCGGACAATGAGCAGTTCTTC. Protein sequence: CASSPRGWSDNEQFF.